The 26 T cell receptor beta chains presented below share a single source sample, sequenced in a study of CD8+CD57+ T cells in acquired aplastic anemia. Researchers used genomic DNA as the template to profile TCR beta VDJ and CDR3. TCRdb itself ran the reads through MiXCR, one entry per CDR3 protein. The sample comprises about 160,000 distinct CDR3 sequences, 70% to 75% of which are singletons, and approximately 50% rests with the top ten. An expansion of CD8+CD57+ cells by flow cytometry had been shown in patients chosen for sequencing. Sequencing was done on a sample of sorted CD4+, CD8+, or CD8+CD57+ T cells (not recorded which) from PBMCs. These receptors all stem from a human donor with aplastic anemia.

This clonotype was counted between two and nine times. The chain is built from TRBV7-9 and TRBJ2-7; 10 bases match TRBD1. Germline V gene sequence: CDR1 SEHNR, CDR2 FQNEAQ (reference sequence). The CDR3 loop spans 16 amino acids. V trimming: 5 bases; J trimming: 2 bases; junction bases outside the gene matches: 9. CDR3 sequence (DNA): TGTGCCAGCAGCCACAGGATCGGGACAGGGGCCTACGAGCAGTACTTC. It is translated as CASSHRIGTGAYEQYF.

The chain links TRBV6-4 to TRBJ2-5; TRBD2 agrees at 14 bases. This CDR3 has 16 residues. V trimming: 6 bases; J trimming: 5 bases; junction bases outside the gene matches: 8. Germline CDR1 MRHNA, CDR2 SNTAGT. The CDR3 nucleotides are TGTGCCAGCAGCCCGACTAGCGGGGGGGCGAGGGAGACCCAGTACTTC. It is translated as CASSPTSGGARETQYF.

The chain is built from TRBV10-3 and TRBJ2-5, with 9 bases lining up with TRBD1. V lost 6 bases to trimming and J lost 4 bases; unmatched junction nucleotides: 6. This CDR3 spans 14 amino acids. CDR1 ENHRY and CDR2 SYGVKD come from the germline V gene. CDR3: CAIRKGTGLETQYF. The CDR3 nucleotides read TGTGCCATCAGAAAGGGGACAGGGTTAGAGACCCAGTACTTC.

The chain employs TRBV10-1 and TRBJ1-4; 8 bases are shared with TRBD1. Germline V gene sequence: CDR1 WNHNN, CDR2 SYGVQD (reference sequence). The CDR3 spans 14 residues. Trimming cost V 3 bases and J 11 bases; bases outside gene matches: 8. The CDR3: CASSERTGLLKLFF. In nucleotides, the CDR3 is TGCGCCAGCAGTGAACGGACAGGGTTACTGAAACTGTTTTTT.

Here the CDR3 reads CATSKGQESYEQYF. CDR3 sequence (DNA): TGTGCCACCAGTAAGGGACAGGAGTCCTACGAGCAGTACTTC. The V gene is TRBV24-1, the J gene TRBJ2-7, with TRBD1 matching 8 bases. Germline V gene sequence: CDR1 KGHDR, CDR2 SFDVKD. The CDR3 is 14 amino acids. Losses at the gene ends were 6 bases for V and 1 base for J; bases not matched to a gene: 4.

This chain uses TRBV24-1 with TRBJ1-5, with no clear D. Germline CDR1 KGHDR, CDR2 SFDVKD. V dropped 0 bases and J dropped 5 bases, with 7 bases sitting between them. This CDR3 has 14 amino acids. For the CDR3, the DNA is TGTGCCACCAGTGATTTGCATCCGGATCAGCCCCAGCATTTT. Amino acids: CATSDLHPDQPQHF.

In DNA form, the CDR3 reads TGTGCCACCAGACAGGATGGGAACACTGAAGCTTTCTTT. This gives the protein CATRQDGNTEAFF. The gene calls are TRBV24-1 and TRBJ1-1, with a tentative D call TRBD1 (5 bases). This CDR3 contains 13 residues. Looked up from germline, CDR1 is KGHDR and CDR2 is SFDVKD. Trimming took 7 bases from V and 1 from J, leaving 9 bases between them.

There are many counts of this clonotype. The CDR3 spells CSARSGESSYEQYF. As DNA, the CDR3 is TGCAGTGCTCGAAGCGGGGAGAGCTCCTACGAGCAGTACTTC. The chain is built from TRBV20-1 and TRBJ2-7, with TRBD2 identical over 7 bases. J lost 0 bases, V lost 5 bases, and 7 bases had no gene match. Germline CDR1 reads DFQATT; CDR2 reads SNEGSKA (reference sequence). The CDR3 spans 14 residues.

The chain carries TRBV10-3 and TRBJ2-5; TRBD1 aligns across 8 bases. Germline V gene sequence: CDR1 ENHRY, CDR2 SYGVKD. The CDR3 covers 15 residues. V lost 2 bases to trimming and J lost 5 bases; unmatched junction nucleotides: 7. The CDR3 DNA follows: TGTGCCATCAGTGAGGGGCAGGGGGCTAAGGAGACCCAGTACTTC. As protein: CAISEGQGAKETQYF.

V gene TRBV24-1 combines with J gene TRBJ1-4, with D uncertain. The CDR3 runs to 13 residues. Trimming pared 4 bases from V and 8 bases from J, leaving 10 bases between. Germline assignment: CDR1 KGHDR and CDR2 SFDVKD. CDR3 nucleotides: TGTGCCACCAGTGACATTACATCGGAAAAACTGTTTTTT. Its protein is CATSDITSEKLFF.

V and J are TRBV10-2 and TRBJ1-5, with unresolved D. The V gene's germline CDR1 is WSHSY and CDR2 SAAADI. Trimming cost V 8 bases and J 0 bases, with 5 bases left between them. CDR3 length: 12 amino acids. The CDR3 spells CASGYSNQPQHF. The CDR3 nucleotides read TGCGCCAGCGGGTATAGCAATCAGCCCCAGCATTTT.

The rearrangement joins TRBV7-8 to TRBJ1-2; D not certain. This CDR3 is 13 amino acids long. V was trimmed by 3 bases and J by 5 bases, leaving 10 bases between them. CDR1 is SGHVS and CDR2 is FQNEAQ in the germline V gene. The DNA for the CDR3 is TGTGCCAGCAGCTTCGACCGGCAGTATGGCTACACCTTC. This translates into CASSFDRQYGYTF.

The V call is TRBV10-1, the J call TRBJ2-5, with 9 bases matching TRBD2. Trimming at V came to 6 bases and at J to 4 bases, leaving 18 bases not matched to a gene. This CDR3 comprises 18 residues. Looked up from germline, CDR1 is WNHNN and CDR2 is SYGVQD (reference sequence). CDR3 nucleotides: TGCGCCAGCAGGGATCGGACTAGCGAGGGACTAGAGTCAGAGACCCAGTACTTC. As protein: CASRDRTSEGLESETQYF.

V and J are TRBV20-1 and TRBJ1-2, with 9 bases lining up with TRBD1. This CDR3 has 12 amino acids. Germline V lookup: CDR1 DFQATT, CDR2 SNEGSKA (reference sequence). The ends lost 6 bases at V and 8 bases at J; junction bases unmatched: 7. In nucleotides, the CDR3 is TGCAGTGCCCCAGGGACAGGGTTAGGCTACACCTTC. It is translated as CSAPGTGLGYTF.

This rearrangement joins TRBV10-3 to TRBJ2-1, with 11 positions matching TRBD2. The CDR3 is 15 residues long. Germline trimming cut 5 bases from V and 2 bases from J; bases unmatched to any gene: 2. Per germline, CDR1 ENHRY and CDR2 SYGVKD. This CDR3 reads CAISLAGGTYNEQFF. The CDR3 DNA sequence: TGTGCCATCAGTTTAGCGGGGGGGACCTACAATGAGCAGTTCTTC.

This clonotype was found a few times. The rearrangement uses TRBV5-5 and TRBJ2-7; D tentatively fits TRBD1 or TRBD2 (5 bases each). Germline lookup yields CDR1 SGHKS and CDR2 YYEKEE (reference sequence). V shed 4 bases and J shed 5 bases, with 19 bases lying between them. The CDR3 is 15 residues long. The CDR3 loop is CASSPPRGAFDEQYF. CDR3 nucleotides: TGTGCCAGCAGCCCGCCCCGAGGGGCGTTCGACGAGCAGTACTTC.

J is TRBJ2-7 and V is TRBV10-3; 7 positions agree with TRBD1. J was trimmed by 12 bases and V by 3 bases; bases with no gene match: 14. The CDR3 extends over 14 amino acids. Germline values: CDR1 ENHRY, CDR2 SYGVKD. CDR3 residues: CAISDLGTAYESYF. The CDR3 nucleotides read TGTGCCATCAGTGACCTCGGGACAGCGTATGAGTCGTACTTC.

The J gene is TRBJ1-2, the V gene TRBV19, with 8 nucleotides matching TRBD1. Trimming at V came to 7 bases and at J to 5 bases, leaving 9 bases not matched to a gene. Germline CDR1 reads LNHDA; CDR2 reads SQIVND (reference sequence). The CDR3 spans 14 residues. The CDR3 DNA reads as TGTGCCAGTAAACTCCGGGACAGGTTATATGGCTACACCTTC. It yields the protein CASKLRDRLYGYTF. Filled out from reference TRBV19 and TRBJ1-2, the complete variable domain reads DGGITQSPKYLFRKEGQNVTLSCEQNLNHDAMYWYRQDPGQGLRLIYYSQIVNDFQKGDIAEGYSVSREKKESFPLTVTSAQKNPTAFYLCASKLRDRLYGYTFGSGTRLTVV.

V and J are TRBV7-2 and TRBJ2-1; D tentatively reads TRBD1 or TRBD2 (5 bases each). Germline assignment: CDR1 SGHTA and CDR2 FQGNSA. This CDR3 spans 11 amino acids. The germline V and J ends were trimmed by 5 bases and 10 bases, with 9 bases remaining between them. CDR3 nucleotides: TGTGCCAGCAGCCCGGGACCAGAGCAGTTCTTC. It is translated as CASSPGPEQFF.

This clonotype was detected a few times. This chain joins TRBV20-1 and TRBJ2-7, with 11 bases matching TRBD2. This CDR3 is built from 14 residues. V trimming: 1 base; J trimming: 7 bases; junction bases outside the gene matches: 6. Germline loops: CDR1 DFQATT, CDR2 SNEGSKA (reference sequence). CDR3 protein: CSARVAGGFGEQYF. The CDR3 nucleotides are TGCAGTGCTAGAGTAGCGGGAGGGTTTGGGGAGCAGTACTTC.

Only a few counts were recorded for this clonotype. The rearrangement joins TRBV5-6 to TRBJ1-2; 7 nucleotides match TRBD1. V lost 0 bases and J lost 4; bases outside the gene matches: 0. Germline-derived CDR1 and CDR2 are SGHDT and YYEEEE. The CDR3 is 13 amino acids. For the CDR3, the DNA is TGTGCCAGCAGCTTGGACAGGGGCTATGGCTACACCTTC. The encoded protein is CASSLDRGYGYTF. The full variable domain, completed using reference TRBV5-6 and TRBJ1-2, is DAGVTQSPTHLIKTRGQQVTLRCSPKSGHDTVSWYQQALGQGPQFIFQYYEEEERQRGNFPDRFSGHQFPNYSSELNVNALLLGDSALYLCASSLDRGYGYTFGSGTRLTVV.

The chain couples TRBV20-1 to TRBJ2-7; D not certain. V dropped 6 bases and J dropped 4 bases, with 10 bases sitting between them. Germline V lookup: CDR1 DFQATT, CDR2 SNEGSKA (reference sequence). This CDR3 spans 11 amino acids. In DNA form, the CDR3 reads TGCAGTGCCCCCGACGGATACGAGCAGTACTTC. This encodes CSAPDGYEQYF.

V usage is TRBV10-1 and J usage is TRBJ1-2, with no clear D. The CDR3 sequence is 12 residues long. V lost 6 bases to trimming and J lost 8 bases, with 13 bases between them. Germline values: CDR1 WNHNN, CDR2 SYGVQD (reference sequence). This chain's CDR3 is CASRPGESGYTF. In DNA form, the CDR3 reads TGCGCCAGCAGGCCCGGAGAGAGCGGCTACACCTTC.

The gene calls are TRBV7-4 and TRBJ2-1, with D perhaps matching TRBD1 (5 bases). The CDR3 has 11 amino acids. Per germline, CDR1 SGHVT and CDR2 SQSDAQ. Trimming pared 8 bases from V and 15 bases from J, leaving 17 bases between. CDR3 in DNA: TGTGCCAGCTGGGGCCGGTGGGCTGGGTTCTTC. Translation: CASWGRWAGFF.

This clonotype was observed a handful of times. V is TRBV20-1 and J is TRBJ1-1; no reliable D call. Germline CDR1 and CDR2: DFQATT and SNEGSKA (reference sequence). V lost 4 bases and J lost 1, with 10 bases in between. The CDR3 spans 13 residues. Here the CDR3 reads CSATRTANTEAFF. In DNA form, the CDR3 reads TGCAGTGCTACTAGGACGGCGAACACTGAAGCTTTCTTT.

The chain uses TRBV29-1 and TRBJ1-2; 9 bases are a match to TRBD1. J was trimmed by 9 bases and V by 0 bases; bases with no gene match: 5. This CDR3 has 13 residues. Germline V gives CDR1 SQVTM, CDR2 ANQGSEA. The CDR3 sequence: CSVEDYGTGSYTF. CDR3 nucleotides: TGCAGCGTTGAAGATTACGGGACAGGGAGCTACACCTTC.